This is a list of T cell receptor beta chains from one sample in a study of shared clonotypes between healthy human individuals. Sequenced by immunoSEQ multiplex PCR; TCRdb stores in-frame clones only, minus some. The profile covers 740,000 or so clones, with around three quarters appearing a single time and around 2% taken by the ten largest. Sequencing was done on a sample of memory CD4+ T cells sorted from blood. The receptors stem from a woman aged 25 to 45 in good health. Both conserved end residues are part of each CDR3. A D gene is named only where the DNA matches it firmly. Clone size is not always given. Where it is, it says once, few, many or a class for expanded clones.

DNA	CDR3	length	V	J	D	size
TGTGCCAGCAGCCCAGGGACAGTCGGGTACGAGCAGTACTTC	CASSPGTVGYEQYF	14	TRBV7-9	TRBJ2-7	TRBD1	NA
TGCGCCAGCAGTGAGTTTACTAGCGGGAGGGACGAGCAGTACTTC	CASSEFTSGRDEQYF	15	TRBV10-2	TRBJ2-7	TRBD2	many
TGTGCCAGCAGCCCCAACAGGGCGATGGAATCGCAGTATTTT	CASSPNRAMESQYF	14	TRBV5-4	TRBJ2-3	NA	NA
TGCGCCAGCAGCTTGCTTCCAGGGGGTAGCAATCAGCCCCAGCATTTT	CASSLLPGGSNQPQHF	16	TRBV5-1	TRBJ1-5	TRBD1	NA
TGTGCCAGCAGCTTAGTACCTAGCGTCTCTAGGTACGAGCAGTACTTC	CASSLVPSVSRYEQYF	16	TRBV7-2	TRBJ2-7	NA	few
TGTGCCAGCAAAAGGCACGGCCCCTACGAGCAGTACTTC	CASKRHGPYEQYF	13	TRBV28	TRBJ2-7	NA	NA
TGTGCCAGCAGCTTGCTGACAGGGGGCATCCCTGGGGCCAACGTCCTGACTTTC	CASSLLTGGIPGANVLTF	18	TRBV7-3	TRBJ2-6	TRBD1	NA
TGTGCCAGCAGCCTACTGGACAGGGCCTATGGCTACACCTTC	CASSLLDRAYGYTF	14	TRBV11-2	TRBJ1-2	TRBD1	NA
TGTGCCAGCACCACCTCAAACAATGAGCAGTTCTTC	CASTTSNNEQFF	12	TRBV28	TRBJ2-1	NA	NA
TGTGCCTGGACCGGGACAACTGAAGCTTTCTTT	CAWTGTTEAFF	11	TRBV30	TRBJ1-1	NA	NA
TGCGCCAGCAGCTTTGAGGGATCCTACGAGCAGTACTTC	CASSFEGSYEQYF	13	TRBV5-1	TRBJ2-7	NA	NA
TGTGCCAGCAGTGAAGAGGCAGGGAGGGGGTACGAGCAGTACTTC	CASSEEAGRGYEQYF	15	TRBV2	TRBJ2-7	NA	NA
TGCGCCAGCAGCGTCCTCGGGACAGGGACTGGAAACACCATATATTTT	CASSVLGTGTGNTIYF	16	TRBV5-1	TRBJ1-3	TRBD1	NA
TGCGCCAGCAGTCCAGGGGATACTTACAATGAGCAGTTCTTC	CASSPGDTYNEQFF	14	TRBV10-1	TRBJ2-1	NA	NA
TGTGCCAGCAGTGAAGAGTTGGGGGGGCGAAGGAATCAGCCCCAGCATTTT	CASSEELGGRRNQPQHF	17	TRBV2	TRBJ1-5	NA	once
TGTGCCAGCAGCCCGGGACAGACTGAAGCTTTCTTT	CASSPGQTEAFF	12	TRBV5-4	TRBJ1-1	TRBD1	few
TGTGCCAGCAGCCAACTGGGGATCGGAAACACCATATATTTT	CASSQLGIGNTIYF	14	TRBV2	TRBJ1-3	NA	NA
TGTGCCACCACACCGAGGGGGACGGCAAACGGAAGGAATGAGCAGTTCTTC	CATTPRGTANGRNEQFF	17	TRBV19	TRBJ2-1	NA	NA
TGTGCCAGCAGCCTCCGGGGCCTTCCTCAGCCCCAGCATTTT	CASSLRGLPQPQHF	14	TRBV11-3	TRBJ1-5	NA	NA
TGTGCCAGCAGCTCCGGGAGCGGGAGTAGCACAGATACGCAGTATTTT	CASSSGSGSSTDTQYF	16	TRBV5-4	TRBJ2-3	TRBD2	NA
TGTGCCAGCAGCTTAGATGAGGGGGACCATAGCACAGATACGCAGTATTTT	CASSLDEGDHSTDTQYF	17	TRBV7-8	TRBJ2-3	NA	NA
TGTGCCAGCAGCTCAGGGACTAGCGGGAGGGCGAATGAGCAGTTCTTC	CASSSGTSGRANEQFF	16	TRBV7-2	TRBJ2-1	TRBD2	NA
TGTGCCAGCAGGATTGCAACTAATGAAAAACTGTTTTTT	CASRIATNEKLFF	13	TRBV27	TRBJ1-4	NA	NA
TGTGCCAGTAGTATCACAGGGACACGGAACACTGAAGCTTTCTTT	CASSITGTRNTEAFF	15	TRBV19	TRBJ1-1	NA	NA
TGTGCCTGGAGGCAGGGGGTCGACGAATCCCAGCATTTT	CAWRQGVDESQHF	13	TRBV30	TRBJ1-5	TRBD1	NA
TGTGCCAGCAGTTATTCGTCATTCTTATACAATGAGCAGTTCTTC	CASSYSSFLYNEQFF	15	TRBV6-5	TRBJ2-1	NA	once
TGTGCTAGTGGTTTGACCCGAACGGGACTAGCGGGAGAGTATACCGGGGAGCTGTTTTTT	CASGLTRTGLAGEYTGELFF	20	TRBV12-5	TRBJ2-2	TRBD2	NA
TGCGCCAGCAGCTTCCCGACAGACAACACTGAAGCTTTCTTT	CASSFPTDNTEAFF	14	TRBV5-1	TRBJ1-1	NA	NA
TGTGCCATCTCGTCCACCCCAGGGAGTCCTGGCTCCTACAATGAGCAGTTCTTC	CAISSTPGSPGSYNEQFF	18	TRBV10-3	TRBJ2-1	NA	few
TGTGCCACTGAGGGACAGAGCTCCTACAATGAGCAGTTCTTC	CATEGQSSYNEQFF	14	TRBV27	TRBJ2-1	TRBD1	NA
TGTGCCAGCAGTGAGCGGGAGGGCCCCTACAATGAGCAGTTCTTC	CASSEREGPYNEQFF	15	TRBV2	TRBJ2-1	TRBD2	NA
TGTGCCAGCAGCTTGGACAGGGGAGGCAATCAGCCCCAGCATTTT	CASSLDRGGNQPQHF	15	TRBV11-2	TRBJ1-5	TRBD1	few
TGTGCCAGCAGTGAGACAGGGGCACCTTCCGATACGCAGTATTTT	CASSETGAPSDTQYF	15	TRBV25-1	TRBJ2-3	TRBD1	NA
TGTGCCAGCAGTCCGGGACTAGCGGGAACCTACAATGAGCAGTTCTTC	CASSPGLAGTYNEQFF	16	TRBV28	TRBJ2-1	TRBD2	NA
TGTGCCAGCAGCCCGATAGGAGAAGGAGAAAAACTGTTTTTT	CASSPIGEGEKLFF	14	TRBV4-2	TRBJ1-4	NA	NA
TGTGCCAGCAGTTACCTCCCGGGAGCGGGAGAGACCCAGTACTTC	CASSYLPGAGETQYF	15	TRBV6-5	TRBJ2-5	NA	NA
TGTGCCAGCAGCTTAGCCGGACAGGGGTACTACGAGCAGTACTTC	CASSLAGQGYYEQYF	15	TRBV13	TRBJ2-7	TRBD1	NA
TGTGCCAGCAGTGAACAGGGTTTCAGGGGCTACACCTTC	CASSEQGFRGYTF	13	TRBV28	TRBJ1-2	NA	NA